These 20 T cell receptor beta chains originate from one sample sequenced in a study of T-cell memory formation after mild COVID-19 listed by TCRdb under 2021. Libraries came from 5' RACE. Data came from an Illumina NovaSeq 6000. TCRdb reprocessing: public reads trimmed at Q25 with fastp, clones called with MiXCR, in-frame beta chains kept. Each record represents a unique CDR3 protein, reported with the most common genes and DNA among its rows. The sample table lists 190,000 or so distinct CDR3 sequences, 8% to 11% of them with a count of one. The ten largest clones add up to 2.5% to 3.5% of the sample. What was sequenced was PBMCs or a T cell subset sorted from them (not recorded which). The source is a man younger than 35 who had mild COVID-19 (a few samples of this study predate the infection). The sample titles of this study are shuffled in the database, so cell type and time point are left out; the donor was told from shared clones.

The J gene is TRBJ2-1, the V gene TRBV5-8, with 7 positions matching TRBD1. The junction had 4 bases not matched to a gene; V was cut back by 2 bases and J by 5 bases. Per germline, CDR1 SGHTS and CDR2 YDEGEE. This CDR3 has 14 amino acids. CDR3 nucleotide sequence: TGTGCCAGCAGCTTTGGGACAGTGAACAATGAGCAGTTCTTC. It is translated as CASSFGTVNNEQFF.

This chain links TRBV5-6 with TRBJ2-3; TRBD1 aligns across 7 bases. Unmatched junction bases numbered 4, after V lost 3 bases and J lost 0 bases. This CDR3 contains 15 residues. The V gene's germline CDR1 is SGHDT and CDR2 YYEEEE. The CDR3 is CASSWGQTSTDTQYF. The CDR3, as DNA: TGTGCCAGCAGCTGGGGACAGACTAGCACAGATACGCAGTATTTT.

This sequence joins TRBV10-3 and TRBJ2-2; 16 nucleotides line up with TRBD2. The CDR3 contains 21 residues. CDR1 is ENHRY and CDR2 is SYGVKD in the germline V gene. With 4 bases clipped from V and 2 bases from J, the junction kept 13 bases outside the gene matches. The CDR3 DNA is TGTGCCATCAGTGGGTCCCCCGGGACTAGCGGGGGGGCGTATAACACCGGGGAGCTGTTTTTT. It yields the protein CAISGSPGTSGGAYNTGELFF.

The table lists this clonotype with many counts. V and J are TRBV29-1 and TRBJ1-1; no clear D gene. The germline V gene encodes CDR1 SQVTM and CDR2 ANQGSEA. CDR3 length equals 11 residues. V was clipped by 3 bases and J by 1 base, with 3 bases between them. As DNA, the CDR3 is TGCAGCGTTGAGGGGAACACTGAAGCTTTCTTT. Its protein is CSVEGNTEAFF.

The chain has TRBV6-5 and TRBJ1-5, with D possibly being TRBD1 (5 bases). The CDR3 has 15 amino acids. Germline loops: CDR1 MNHEY, CDR2 SVGAGI. Trimming took 0 bases from V and 5 from J, leaving 11 bases between them. DNA for the CDR3: TGTGCCAGCAGTTACTCCTCAGGGCGGGATCAGCCCCAGCATTTT. This gives the protein CASSYSSGRDQPQHF.

V gene TRBV12-5 combines with J gene TRBJ2-4, with D perhaps TRBD2 (6 bases). Trimming removed 3 bases at V and 0 bases at J, with 9 bases between. This CDR3 comprises 15 residues. Per the germline V gene, CDR1 is LGHNT and CDR2 is FRNRAP. CDR3: CASGLGTPAKNIQYF. In DNA form, the CDR3 reads TGTGCTAGTGGTTTAGGGACTCCAGCCAAAAACATTCAGTACTTC.

This chain uses TRBV12-3 or TRBV12-4 with TRBJ2-2, with TRBD1 matching 8 bases. The ends lost 7 bases at V and 6 bases at J; junction bases unmatched: 7. The CDR3 extends over 14 amino acids. As DNA, the CDR3 is TGTGCCAGCACACCGGGACAGGCCCCCGGGGAGCTGTTTTTT. This codes for CASTPGQAPGELFF.

The chain couples TRBV7-2 to TRBJ1-2, with a tentative D call TRBD1 (6 bases). Germline V gene sequence: CDR1 SGHTA, CDR2 FQGNSA. CDR3 length equals 15 residues. The V gene lost 5 bases and the J gene lost 3 bases, with 16 bases spanning the gap. CDR3 in DNA: TGTGCCAGCAGCGGCCGTGGGGGGCATGACTATGGCTACACCTTC. Protein: CASSGRGGHDYGYTF. The full variable domain, completed using reference TRBV7-2 and TRBJ1-2, is GAGVSQSPSNKVTEKGKDVELRCDPISGHTALYWYRQSLGQGLEFLIYFQGNSAPDKSGLPSDRFSAERTGGSVSTLTIQRTQQEDSAVYLCASSGRGGHDYGYTFGSGTRLTVV.

This clonotype was detected a few times. This rearrangement joins TRBV15 to TRBJ1-2, with D possibly matching TRBD1 (5 bases). The CDR3 totals 16 residues. Germline values: CDR1 LNHNV, CDR2 YYDKDF (reference sequence). V was shortened by 1 base and J by 3 bases, with 15 bases between the two germline ends. The CDR3: CATSRVGREGDYGYTF. Written as DNA, the CDR3 is TGTGCCACCAGCAGAGTTGGAAGGGAAGGGGACTATGGCTACACCTTC. Full variable domain (outside the CDR3, taken from reference TRBV15 and TRBJ1-2): DAMVIQNPRYQVTQFGKPVTLSCSQTLNHNVMYWYQQKSSQAPKLLFHYYDKDFNNEADTPDNFQSRRPNTSFCFLDIRSPGLGDTAMYLCATSRVGREGDYGYTFGSGTRLTVV.

This clonotype has only a few counts. The chain joins TRBV11-2 to TRBJ2-2; possibly TRBD2 for D (6 bases). V was clipped by 3 bases and J by 4 bases, with 12 bases between them. Per germline, CDR1 SGHAT and CDR2 FQNNGV. This CDR3 is 15 amino acids long. The CDR3 sequence: CASSFLLARTGELFF. CDR3 coding DNA: TGTGCCAGCAGCTTCCTCCTAGCGCGCACCGGGGAGCTGTTTTTT.

The chain links TRBV15 to TRBJ1-4; possible D gene TRBD1, 5 bases. This CDR3 contains 16 residues. The V end lost 5 bases, the J end lost 2 bases, and 15 bases lay between the germline ends. Germline V gene sequence: CDR1 LNHNV, CDR2 YYDKDF (reference sequence). The CDR3 sequence is CATSPGGGSTNEKLFF. DNA for the CDR3: TGTGCCACCAGCCCAGGCGGGGGTTCGACTAATGAAAAACTGTTTTTT. Filled out from reference TRBV15 and TRBJ1-4, the complete variable domain reads DAMVIQNPRYQVTQFGKPVTLSCSQTLNHNVMYWYQQKSSQAPKLLFHYYDKDFNNEADTPDNFQSRRPNTSFCFLDIRSPGLGDTAMYLCATSPGGGSTNEKLFFGSGTQLSVL.

This clonotype was found a few times. The V call is TRBV6-6, the J call TRBJ2-7; no reliable D call. The V gene's germline CDR1 is MNHNY and CDR2 SVGAGI (reference sequence). V was pared by 5 bases and J by 4 bases, with 6 bases between. CDR3 length equals 11 residues. CDR3 in amino acids: CASSLVYEQYF. As DNA, the CDR3 is TGTGCCAGCAGTCTAGTTTACGAGCAGTACTTC.

This clonotype was seen a few times. The chain joins TRBV11-3 to TRBJ1-1; possibly TRBD1 for D (5 bases). CDR1 SGHNT and CDR2 YENEEA come from the germline V gene. The V gene lost 0 bases and the J gene lost 2 bases, with 10 bases spanning the gap. The CDR3 extends over 15 amino acids. The CDR3 here is CASSLDNRKNTEAFF. The CDR3 nucleotides read TGTGCCAGCAGCTTAGACAACAGGAAAAACACTGAAGCTTTCTTT. The full variable domain, rest sourced from reference TRBV11-3 and TRBJ1-1, is EAGVVQSPRYKIIEKKQPVAFWCNPISGHNTLYWYLQNLGQGPELLIRYENEEAVDDSQLPKDRFSAERLKGVDSTLKIQPAELGDSAVYLCASSLDNRKNTEAFFGQGTRLTVV.

This clonotype was seen a few times. V and J are TRBV7-2 and TRBJ2-1; 10 bases fit TRBD1. The CDR3 contains 16 residues. Germline V lookup: CDR1 SGHTA, CDR2 FQGNSA. Trimming took 6 bases from V and 2 from J; bases not matched to a gene: 7. This CDR3 is CASSPKTGGPYNEQFF. The CDR3 bases are TGTGCCAGCAGTCCCAAGACAGGGGGCCCCTACAATGAGCAGTTCTTC.

This clonotype turned up a few times. V is TRBV5-5 and J is TRBJ1-2; D gene uncertain. Germline V gives CDR1 SGHKS, CDR2 YYEKEE (reference sequence). Trimming took off 4 bases at V and 4 bases at J, with 20 bases between the two ends. This CDR3 is 16 amino acids long. CDR3 residues: CASSPGPTRTTYGYTF. CDR3 nucleotide sequence: TGTGCCAGCAGCCCTGGACCGACCAGGACGACCTATGGCTACACCTTC.

The genes are TRBV15 and TRBJ2-4, with 7 bases matching TRBD2. The CDR3 has 16 amino acids. V was pared by 0 bases and J by 0 bases, with 2 bases of the junction left unmatched. Germline V gives CDR1 LNHNV, CDR2 YYDKDF (reference sequence). The CDR3 is CATSRDGGLAKNIQYF. The CDR3 DNA reads as TGTGCCACCAGCAGAGACGGGGGGTTAGCCAAAAACATTCAGTACTTC.

The table lists this clonotype with a few counts. The chain is built from TRBV19 and TRBJ2-4; D possibly uses TRBD1 or TRBD2 (5 bases each). Trimming shortened V by 1 base and J by 5 bases, and 9 bases separated the two germline ends. The CDR3 has 14 residues. Germline CDR1 LNHDA, CDR2 SQIVND (reference sequence). CDR3 sequence: CASSIGGTENIQYF. The CDR3 DNA reads as TGTGCCAGTAGTATAGGGGGGACGGAAAACATTCAGTACTTC. The variable domain in full, with the rest retrieved from reference TRBV19 and TRBJ2-4, is DGGITQSPKYLFRKEGQNVTLSCEQNLNHDAMYWYRQDPGQGLRLIYYSQIVNDFQKGDIAEGYSVSREKKESFPLTVTSAQKNPTAFYLCASSIGGTENIQYFGAGTRLSVL.

This clonotype was detected ten times or more. The genes are TRBV15 and TRBJ1-2; D possibly corresponds to TRBD1 (6 bases). This CDR3 is 15 amino acids long. Looked up from germline, CDR1 is LNHNV and CDR2 is YYDKDF (reference sequence). V was clipped by 0 bases and J by 8 bases, with 16 bases between them. CDR3 in amino acids: CATSRDYFPGEGYTF. The CDR3 DNA follows: TGTGCCACCAGCAGAGATTATTTTCCAGGGGAGGGCTACACCTTC.

The chain is built from TRBV7-3 and TRBJ2-3, with a weak D call TRBD2 (7 bases). V was shortened by 5 bases and J by 7 bases, with 22 bases between the two germline ends. Germline V gene sequence: CDR1 SGHTA, CDR2 FQGTGA. The CDR3 extends over 16 amino acids. In DNA, the CDR3 is TGTGCCAGCAGCCTCAGTGGGGGGGGCCCCATAAATACGCAGTATTTT. Amino acid sequence: CASSLSGGGPINTQYF.

The V call is TRBV18, the J call TRBJ1-1; possible D gene TRBD1, 6 bases. Looked up from germline, CDR1 is KGHSH and CDR2 is LQKENI. V was cut by 10 bases and J by 3 bases, with 18 bases left in between. This CDR3 has 14 amino acids. The CDR3 sequence is CATSHGGPDTEAFF. Here the CDR3 DNA reads TGTGCCACCTCCCACGGGGGGCCAGACACTGAAGCTTTCTTT.